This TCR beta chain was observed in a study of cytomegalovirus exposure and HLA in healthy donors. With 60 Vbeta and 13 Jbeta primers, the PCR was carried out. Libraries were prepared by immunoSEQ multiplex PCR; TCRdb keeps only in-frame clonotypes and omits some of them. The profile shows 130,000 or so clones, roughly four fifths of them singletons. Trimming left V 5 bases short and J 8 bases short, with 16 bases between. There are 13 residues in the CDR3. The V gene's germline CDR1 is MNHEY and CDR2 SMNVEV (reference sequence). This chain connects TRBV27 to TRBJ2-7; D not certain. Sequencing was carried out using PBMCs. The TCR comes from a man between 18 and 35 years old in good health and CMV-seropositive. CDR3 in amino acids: CASSLPPYSQQYF. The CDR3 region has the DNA TGTGCCAGCAGTCTCCCCCCCTACTCCCAGCAGTACTTC.